The clone carrying this T cell receptor (beta chain) was counted ten times or more. Starting from genomic DNA, TCR beta CDR3 was amplified through two-round multiplex PCR. Used in first-round PCR were primers specific to each TRBV and TRBJ gene. TCRdb processed the multiplex PCR reads anew with MiXCR; each CDR3 protein has one entry. Seen here are about 18,000 distinct CDR3 sequences, around 47% observed once, and the top ten hold 39%. These data are taken from a study of prognosis after radiotherapy for stage I lung cancer. Study background: Alongside stereotactic body radiotherapy, concurrent therapy was given to no patient.

The CDR3 has 12 amino acids. Germline CDR1 and CDR2: LGHDT and YNNKEL (reference sequence). The ends were cut back, 1 base at V and 6 bases at J, with 7 bases in the middle. Two separate time points each saw a draw of 6 to 6.5 milliliters of peripheral blood. This sequence joins TRBV3-1 and TRBJ2-7; TRBD2 is a possible D gene (6 bases). Specimen: PBMCs, collected before or after stereotactic body radiation therapy (not recorded which). The clonotype comes from a donor at least 50 years old with non-small cell lung cancer. The CDR3 spells CASSQVGGEQYF. The CDR3, as DNA: TGTGCCAGCAGCCAAGTCGGGGGCGAGCAGTACTTC.